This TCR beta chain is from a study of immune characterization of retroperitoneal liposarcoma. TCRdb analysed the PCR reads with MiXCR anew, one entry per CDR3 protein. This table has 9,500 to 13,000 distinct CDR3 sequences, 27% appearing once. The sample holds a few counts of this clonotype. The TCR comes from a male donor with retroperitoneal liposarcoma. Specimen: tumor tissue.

The chain's CDR3 is CATSGQGFSLTDTQYF. The CDR3 DNA sequence: TGTGCCACCTCGGGACAGGGGTTTTCCTTGACAGATACGCAGTATTTT. The chain combines TRBV25-1 with TRBJ2-3, with 10 bases lining up with TRBD1. The CDR3 consists of 16 residues. V was clipped by 10 bases and J by 3 bases; unmatched bases: 13. CDR1 is MGHDK, CDR2 SYGVNS, per germline. Full variable domain (rest looked up from reference TRBV25-1 and TRBJ2-3): EADIYQTPRYLVIGTGKKITLECSQTMGHDKMYWYQQDPGMELHLIHYSYGVNSTEKGDLSSESTVSRIRTEHFPLTLESARPSHTSQYLCATSGQGFSLTDTQYFGPGTRLTVL.